The sequence of this T cell receptor beta chain was determined in a study of shared clonotypes between healthy human individuals. Study-level background: Each donor's CD4 naive and CD4 memory cells filled three plates apiece, CD8 naive two, and CD8 memory one.

Only in-frame clones appear in the TCRdb table, and some are missing; sequencing was by immunoSEQ multiplex PCR. The repertoire includes hundreds of thousands of clones, around 73% of them detected once, and 1.5% to 2% sits in the top ten. Germline lookup yields CDR1 MRHNA and CDR2 SNTAGT. Trimming removed 2 bases from V and 5 bases from J, with 6 bases in between. The CDR3 extends over 12 amino acids. General study findings and limits: Only blood samples were collected, and tissue repertoires likely differ.

This clone was seen a handful of times. The antigen remains undetermined. This sequence was found in a woman in her 30s in good health. The chain combines TRBV6-4 with TRBJ1-2; the D is unclear. Specimen: memory CD4+ T cells sorted from blood. Subset of the sample: CD45RA-negative fraction. This CDR3 reads CASSDREYGYTF. The CDR3 bases are TGTGCCAGCAGTGACAGGGAGTATGGCTACACCTTC.